The rows below give T cell receptor beta chains drawn from one sample of a study of T-cell reconstitution after alpha-beta-depleted transplantation in children. TCRdb processed the PCR reads anew with MiXCR; each CDR3 protein has one entry. Of approximately 490,000 distinct CDR3 sequences in the sample, about an eighth were seen once. The specimen was PBMCs from the stem cell graft donor, collected from the stem cell graft. Source of these receptors: a human donor who donated a stem cell graft to a child with combined immunodeficiency. Both conserved end residues are part of each CDR3. Fields, in order: D gene, clone size, V gene, J gene, CDR3 length, CDR3 DNA, CDR3 protein. The D gene is left open where the match is weak. The size field is filled for only some rows; it gives once, few, many or a size class.

>-|few|TRBV5-6|TRBJ2-7|13
TGTGCCAGCAGCCCCCGGGGAAGCGACGAGCAGTACTTC
CASSPRGSDEQYF
>TRBD1|few|TRBV13|TRBJ2-1|16
TGTGCCAGCAGCCTTAGGGGACAGGGGCCGTACAATGAGCAGTTCTTC
CASSLRGQGPYNEQFF
>-|-|TRBV12-3/TRBV12-4|TRBJ1-6|13
TGTGCCAGCAGTTTGGTGAATCGGTCACCCCTCCACTTT
CASSLVNRSPLHF
>-|-|TRBV2|TRBJ1-5|13
TGTGCCAGCAGTCAAGGGGGGTCTCAGCCCCAGCATTTT
CASSQGGSQPQHF
>TRBD1|-|TRBV19|TRBJ1-4|17
TGTGCCAGTAGTATTGGAGGGGGCGCCGCAACTAATGAAAAACTGTTTTTT
CASSIGGGAATNEKLFF
>TRBD1|-|TRBV24-1|TRBJ2-2|16
TGTGCCACCAGTGATCCACACAGGGGGAACACCGGGGAGCTGTTTTTT
CATSDPHRGNTGELFF
>-|-|TRBV12-3/TRBV12-4|TRBJ1-1|15
TGTGCCAGCAGTTTTCTAGGGATCTCGGACACTGAAGCTTTCTTT
CASSFLGISDTEAFF
>-|many|TRBV24-1|TRBJ2-2|14
TGTGCCACCAGTGACTCCTGGCGAGCCGGGGAGCTGTTTTTT
CATSDSWRAGELFF
>TRBD2|few|TRBV11-2|TRBJ2-3|17
TGTGCCAGCGGGCCCCCAGGGGGGCGGGGGGGCCTAAATACGCAGTATTTT
CASGPPGGRGGLNTQYF
>-|-|TRBV29-1|TRBJ2-1|15
TGCAGCGCCAAAGGGTACAGTTCCTCCTACAATGAGCAGTTCTTC
CSAKGYSSSYNEQFF
>TRBD2|few|TRBV7-3|TRBJ2-1|16
TGTGCCAGCAGCTTAATGGGTGCGGGGGGTATCGATGAGCAGTTCTTC
CASSLMGAGGIDEQFF
>-|few|TRBV7-9|TRBJ2-2|12
TGTGCCAGCACGGGCGGCACCGGGGAGCTGTTTTTT
CASTGGTGELFF
>-|few|TRBV20-1|TRBJ2-2|13
TGCAGTGCTATAGGACAGAACACCGGGGAGCTGTTTTTT
CSAIGQNTGELFF
>-|-|TRBV24-1|TRBJ2-1|14
TGTGCCACCGGTGATTCCAGCTGGCCTAATGAGCAGTTCTTC
CATGDSSWPNEQFF
>-|few|TRBV20-1|TRBJ1-5|14
TGCAGTGCTAGAGAACCAGGGCTTAATCAGCCCCAGCATTTT
CSAREPGLNQPQHF
>-|few|TRBV6-2/TRBV6-3|TRBJ2-7|11
TGTGCCAGCACCCGGGGCGGGCAGCAGTACTTC
CASTRGGQQYF
>TRBD1|-|TRBV24-1|TRBJ2-7|14
TGTGCCACCAGTGAAACAGGGGTTCCCTACGAGCAGTACTTC
CATSETGVPYEQYF
>-|-|TRBV29-1|TRBJ2-3|14
TGCAGCGTTGTCTCACCCGATAGCACAGATACGCAGTATTTT
CSVVSPDSTDTQYF
>-|-|TRBV28|TRBJ2-3|15
TGTGCCAGCAGCTTCGACAGGTTGAGCACAGATACGCAGTATTTT
CASSFDRLSTDTQYF
>TRBD2|-|TRBV7-2|TRBJ2-3|15
TGTGCCAGCAGCCAACTAGCGGGCCGAGTTGATACGCAGTATTTT
CASSQLAGRVDTQYF
>-|-|TRBV7-3|TRBJ1-1|14
TGTGCCAGCAGCTCCTCGAATTCCGGGACTGAAGCTTTCTTT
CASSSSNSGTEAFF
>-|few|TRBV12-3/TRBV12-4|TRBJ1-2|12
TGTGCCAGCAGTAGATCCAGCTATGGCTACACCTTC
CASSRSSYGYTF
>-|few|TRBV12-3/TRBV12-4|TRBJ1-1|11
TGTGCCAGCAGTTTACAGGGTATAGCTTTCTTT
CASSLQGIAFF
>-|many|TRBV4-3|TRBJ2-1|17
TGCGCCAGCAGCCAAGATTTTGGCAGAATCTCCTACAATGAGCAGTTCTTC
CASSQDFGRISYNEQFF
>-|few|TRBV7-8|TRBJ2-5|17
TGTGCCAGCAGCTCACGCCCCCCGGTGCGGGGCACAGAGACCCAGTACTTC
CASSSRPPVRGTETQYF
>TRBD1|few|TRBV20-1|TRBJ1-2|11
TGCAGTGCTAGGGAGGGGACAGGGCATACCTTC
CSAREGTGHTF
>-|many|TRBV12-3/TRBV12-4|TRBJ1-2|17
TGTGCCAGCAGTTCCCTGAGACCGGTTACGGCTAACTATGGCTACACCTTC
CASSSLRPVTANYGYTF
>-|-|TRBV9|TRBJ2-2|15
TGTGCCAGCAGCGTAGATGTAGCGAAGGCCGGGGAGCTGTTTTTT
CASSVDVAKAGELFF
>-|many|TRBV29-1|TRBJ2-1|12
TGCAGCGTTGTGGAGCAGTACAATGAGCAGTTCTTC
CSVVEQYNEQFF
>TRBD1|-|TRBV7-9|TRBJ2-1|13
TGTGCCAGCAATCGAGGGACAGACAATGAGCAGTTCTTC
CASNRGTDNEQFF
>-|-|TRBV5-1|TRBJ2-2|14
TGCGCCAGCTCCGGGACTCGGGAGAACGGGGAGCTGTTTTTT
CASSGTRENGELFF
>-|-|TRBV6-1|TRBJ2-1|16
TGTGCCAGCAGTGAAGCGAGCGTAAGCTCCTACAATGAGCAGTTCTTC
CASSEASVSSYNEQFF
>-|-|TRBV10-3|TRBJ2-3|14
TGTGCCATCAGCGGGGTGAGAACCACAGATACGCAGTATTTT
CAISGVRTTDTQYF
>TRBD2|few|TRBV7-9|TRBJ2-7|12
TGTGCCAGCAGCCCCCCGGGGGGAGAGCAGTACTTC
CASSPPGGEQYF
>TRBD2|-|TRBV29-1|TRBJ2-3|19
TGCAGCGTTCCCGAGGGACTAGCGGGGGCCGGCACAATTCCCGGTACGCAGTATTTT
CSVPEGLAGAGTIPGTQYF
>-|many|TRBV12-3/TRBV12-4|TRBJ2-4|17
TGTGCCAGCAGCAAATTCGGACTAATCCTAGCCAAAAACATTCAGTACTTC
CASSKFGLILAKNIQYF
>-|few|TRBV4-3|TRBJ2-7|14
TGCGCCAGCAGTCAGGGTGATTGGGGCTACGAGCAGTACTTC
CASSQGDWGYEQYF
>-|few|TRBV6-5|TRBJ2-7|13
TGTGCCAGCAGTTACGACGAGGACTACGAGCAGTACTTC
CASSYDEDYEQYF
>-|-|TRBV20-1|TRBJ1-2|12
TGCAGTGCTTTGAGGGGCAGCTATGGCTACACCTTC
CSALRGSYGYTF
>-|few|TRBV12-3/TRBV12-4|TRBJ1-4|13
TGTGCCAGCAGTGACAGGAATGGCGAAAAACTGTTTTTT
CASSDRNGEKLFF
>-|many|TRBV5-1|TRBJ2-5|13
TGCGCCAGCAGCTTGGGGACCCAAGAGACCCAGTACTTC
CASSLGTQETQYF
>-|-|TRBV5-1|TRBJ2-1|13
TGCGCCAGCAGCTTTACAGGAGACGATGAGCAGTTCTTC
CASSFTGDDEQFF
>-|few|TRBV9|TRBJ1-2|11
TGTGCCAGCAGCGCAGGGGTTGGCTACACCTTC
CASSAGVGYTF
>-|-|TRBV7-9|TRBJ2-1|16
TGTGCCAGCAGCTTAGGTGGCGAAAGCTCCTACAATGAGCAGTTCTTC
CASSLGGESSYNEQFF
>TRBD2|few|TRBV10-3|TRBJ2-3|10
TGTACAGCGGGGACAGATACGCAGTATTTT
CTAGTDTQYF
>-|-|TRBV18|TRBJ2-7|14
TGTGCCAGCTCACCGAAAGGACACTCCTACGAGCAGTACTTC
CASSPKGHSYEQYF
>TRBD2|-|TRBV27|TRBJ2-1|13
TGTGCCAGCACCCGGGGGGGTTACAATGAGCAGTTCTTC
CASTRGGYNEQFF
>TRBD1|few|TRBV7-6|TRBJ2-3|14
TGTGCCAGCAGCCCAATCACAGGGGGGGATACGCAGTATTTT
CASSPITGGDTQYF
>TRBD2|-|TRBV9|TRBJ2-3|16
TGTGCCAGCAGCGTCAGAGGACTAGCGGGAGCAGATACGCAGTATTTT
CASSVRGLAGADTQYF
>-|many|TRBV7-7|TRBJ2-2|16
TGTGCTAGCAGTCCACAGGCTGGCCGGATAGCCGGGGAGCTGTTTTTT
CASSPQAGRIAGELFF
>TRBD1|many|TRBV7-2|TRBJ1-5|16
TGTGCCAGCAGCTTAGGGGGACAGAGTAGCAATCAGCCCCAGCATTTT
CASSLGGQSSNQPQHF
>TRBD2|-|TRBV5-1|TRBJ2-5|15
TGCGCCAGCAGGGCCCCTAGCGGATTCCAAGAGACCCAGTACTTC
CASRAPSGFQETQYF
>TRBD1|-|TRBV6-1|TRBJ2-5|14
TGTGCCAGCAGACAGGGGGCAGTCCAAGAGACCCAGTACTTC
CASRQGAVQETQYF
>-|many|TRBV12-3/TRBV12-4|TRBJ2-3|12
TGTGCCAGCAGTACGGACGCAGATACGCAGTATTTT
CASSTDADTQYF
>-|-|TRBV6-1|TRBJ2-1|13
TGTGCCAGCACTCGGTATAGGCGGGATGAGCAGTTCTTC
CASTRYRRDEQFF